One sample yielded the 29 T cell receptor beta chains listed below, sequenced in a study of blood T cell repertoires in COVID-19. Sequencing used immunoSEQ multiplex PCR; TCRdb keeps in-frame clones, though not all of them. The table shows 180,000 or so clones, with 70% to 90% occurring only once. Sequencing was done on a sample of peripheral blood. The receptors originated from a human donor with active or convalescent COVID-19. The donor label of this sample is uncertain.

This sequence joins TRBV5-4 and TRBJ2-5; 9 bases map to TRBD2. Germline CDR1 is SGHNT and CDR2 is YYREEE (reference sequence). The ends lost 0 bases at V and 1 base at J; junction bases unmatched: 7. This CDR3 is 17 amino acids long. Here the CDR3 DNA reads TGTGCCAGCAGCTTGGGCCGTGCGGGAGGGCCCCAAGAGACCCAGTACTTC. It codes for CASSLGRAGGPQETQYF. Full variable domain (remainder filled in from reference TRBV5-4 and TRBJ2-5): ETGVTQSPTHLIKTRGQQVTLRCSSQSGHNTVSWYQQALGQGPQFIFQYYREEENGRGNFPPRFSGLQFPNYSSELNVNALELDDSALYLCASSLGRAGGPQETQYFGPGTRLLVL.

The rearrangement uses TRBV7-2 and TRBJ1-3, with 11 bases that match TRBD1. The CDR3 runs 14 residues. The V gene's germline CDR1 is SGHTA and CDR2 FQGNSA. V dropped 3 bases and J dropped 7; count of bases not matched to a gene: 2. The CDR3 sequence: CASSLGQGDNTIYF. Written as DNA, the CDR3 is TGTGCCAGCAGCTTGGGACAGGGGGACAACACCATATATTTT.

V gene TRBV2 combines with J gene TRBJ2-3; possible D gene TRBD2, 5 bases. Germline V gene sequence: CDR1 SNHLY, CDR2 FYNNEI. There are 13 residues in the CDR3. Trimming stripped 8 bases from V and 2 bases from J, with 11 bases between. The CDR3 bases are TGTGCCAGCCCCGGACTCTTCACAGATACGCAGTATTTT. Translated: CASPGLFTDTQYF.

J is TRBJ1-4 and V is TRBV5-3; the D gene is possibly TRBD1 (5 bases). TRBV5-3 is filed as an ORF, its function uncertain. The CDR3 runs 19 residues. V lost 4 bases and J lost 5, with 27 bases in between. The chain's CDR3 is CARSLWVLPHKGVNEKLFF. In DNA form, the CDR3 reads TGTGCCAGAAGCCTTTGGGTTCTTCCACACAAAGGGGTCAATGAAAAACTGTTTTTT.

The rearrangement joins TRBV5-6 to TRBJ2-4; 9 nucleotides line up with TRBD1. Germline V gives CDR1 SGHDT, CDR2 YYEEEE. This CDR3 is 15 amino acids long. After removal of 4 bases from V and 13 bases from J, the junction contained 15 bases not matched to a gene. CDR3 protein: CASSAGLGTGQGQYF. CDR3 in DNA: TGTGCCAGCAGCGCCGGTCTTGGAACCGGACAGGGGCAGTACTTC.

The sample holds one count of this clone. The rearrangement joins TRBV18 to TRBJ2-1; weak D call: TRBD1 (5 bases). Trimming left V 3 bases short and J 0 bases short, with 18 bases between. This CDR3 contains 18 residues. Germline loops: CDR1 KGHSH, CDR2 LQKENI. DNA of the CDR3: TGTGCCAGCTCACCCGCTCGTAAACAGGCTAGCTCCTACAATGAGCAGTTCTTC. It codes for CASSPARKQASSYNEQFF.

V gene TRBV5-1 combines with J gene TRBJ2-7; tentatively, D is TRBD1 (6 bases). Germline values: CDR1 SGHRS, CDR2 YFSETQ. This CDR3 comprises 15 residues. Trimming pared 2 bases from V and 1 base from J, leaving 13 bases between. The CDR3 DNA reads TGCGCCAGCAGCTTCACGGGGACAAGTTCCTACGAGCAGTACTTC. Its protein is CASSFTGTSSYEQYF.

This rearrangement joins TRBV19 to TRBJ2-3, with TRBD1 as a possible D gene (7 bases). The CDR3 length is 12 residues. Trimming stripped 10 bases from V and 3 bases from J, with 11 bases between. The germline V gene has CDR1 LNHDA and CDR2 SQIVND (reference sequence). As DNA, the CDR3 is TGTGCCACCAGGGGGGAAACAGATACGCAGTATTTT. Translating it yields CATRGETDTQYF.

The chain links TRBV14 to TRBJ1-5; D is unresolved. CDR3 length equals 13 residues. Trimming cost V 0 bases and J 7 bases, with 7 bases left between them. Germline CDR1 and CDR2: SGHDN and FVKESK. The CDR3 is CASSQDLRQPQHF. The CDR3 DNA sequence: TGTGCCAGCAGCCAAGATTTACGGCAGCCCCAGCATTTT.

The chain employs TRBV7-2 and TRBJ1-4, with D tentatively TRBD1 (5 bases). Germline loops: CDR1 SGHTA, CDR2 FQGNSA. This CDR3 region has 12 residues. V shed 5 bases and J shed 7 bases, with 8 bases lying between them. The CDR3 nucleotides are TGTGCCAGCAGCGTTACAGGTGAAAAACTGTTTTTT. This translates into CASSVTGEKLFF.

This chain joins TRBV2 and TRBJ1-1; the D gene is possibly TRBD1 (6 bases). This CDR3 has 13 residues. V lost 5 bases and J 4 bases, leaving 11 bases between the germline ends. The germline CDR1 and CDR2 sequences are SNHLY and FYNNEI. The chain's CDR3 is CASSTAGVTEAFF. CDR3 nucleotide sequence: TGTGCCAGCAGTACCGCAGGGGTCACTGAAGCTTTCTTT.

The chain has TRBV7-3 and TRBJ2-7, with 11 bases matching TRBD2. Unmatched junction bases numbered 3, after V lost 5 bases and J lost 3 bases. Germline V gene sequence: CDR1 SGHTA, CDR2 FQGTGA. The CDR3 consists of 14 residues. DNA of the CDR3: TGTGCCAGCAGCGTAGCGGGGGGGAGCTACGAGCAGTACTTC. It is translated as CASSVAGGSYEQYF.

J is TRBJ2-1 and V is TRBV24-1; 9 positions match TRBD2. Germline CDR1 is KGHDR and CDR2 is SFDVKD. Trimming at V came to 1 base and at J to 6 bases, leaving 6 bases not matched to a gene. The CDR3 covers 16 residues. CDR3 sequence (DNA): TGTGCCACCAGTGATTTCGAGGGCGGGGGGGGCAATGAGCAGTTCTTC. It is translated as CATSDFEGGGGNEQFF.

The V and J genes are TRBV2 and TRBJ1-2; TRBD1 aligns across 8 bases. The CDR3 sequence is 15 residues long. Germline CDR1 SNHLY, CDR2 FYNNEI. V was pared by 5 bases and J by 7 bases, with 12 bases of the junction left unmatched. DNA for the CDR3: TGTGCCAGCAGTTCGGTAGGACAGGGAATGGGTGGCTACACCTTC. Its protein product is CASSSVGQGMGGYTF.

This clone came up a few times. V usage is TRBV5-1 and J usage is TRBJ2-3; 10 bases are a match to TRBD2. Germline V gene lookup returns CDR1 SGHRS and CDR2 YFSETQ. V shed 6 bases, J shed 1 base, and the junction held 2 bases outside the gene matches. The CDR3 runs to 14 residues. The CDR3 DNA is TGCGCCAGCAAGCGGGAGGGAGGCACAGATACGCAGTATTTT. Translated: CASKREGGTDTQYF.

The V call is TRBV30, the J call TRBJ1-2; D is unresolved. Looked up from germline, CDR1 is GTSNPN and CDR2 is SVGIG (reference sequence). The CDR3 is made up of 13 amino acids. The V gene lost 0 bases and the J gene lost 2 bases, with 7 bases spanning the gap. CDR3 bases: TGTGCCTGGAGTGTGGCACAGAACTATGGCTACACCTTC. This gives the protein CAWSVAQNYGYTF.

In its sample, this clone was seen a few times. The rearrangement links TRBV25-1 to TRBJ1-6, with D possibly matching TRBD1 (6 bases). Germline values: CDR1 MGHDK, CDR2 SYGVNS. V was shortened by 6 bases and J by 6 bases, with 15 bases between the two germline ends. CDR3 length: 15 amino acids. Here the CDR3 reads CASSSRGGPNSPLHF. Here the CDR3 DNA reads TGTGCCAGCAGCTCCCGCGGGGGCCCTAATTCACCCCTCCACTTT.

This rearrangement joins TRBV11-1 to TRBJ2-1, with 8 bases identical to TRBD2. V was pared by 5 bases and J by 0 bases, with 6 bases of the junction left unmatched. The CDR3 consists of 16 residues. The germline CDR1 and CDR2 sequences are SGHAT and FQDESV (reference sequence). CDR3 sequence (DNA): TGTGCCAGCAGCCCCTTAGCGGGAATCTCCTACAATGAGCAGTTCTTC. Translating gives CASSPLAGISYNEQFF.

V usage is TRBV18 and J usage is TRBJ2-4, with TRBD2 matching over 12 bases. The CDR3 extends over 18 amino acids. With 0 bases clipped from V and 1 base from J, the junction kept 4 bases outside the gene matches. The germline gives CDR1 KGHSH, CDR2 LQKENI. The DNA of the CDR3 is TGTGCCAGCTCACCACCGGGAACTAGCGGGAGGGCCAAAAACATTCAGTACTTC. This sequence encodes CASSPPGTSGRAKNIQYF.

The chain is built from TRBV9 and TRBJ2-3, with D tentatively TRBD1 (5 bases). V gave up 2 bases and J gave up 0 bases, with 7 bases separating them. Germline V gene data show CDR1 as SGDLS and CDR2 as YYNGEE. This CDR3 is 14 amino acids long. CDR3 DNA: TGTGCCAGCAGCGTCTCAGGGAGCACAGATACGCAGTATTTT. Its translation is CASSVSGSTDTQYF. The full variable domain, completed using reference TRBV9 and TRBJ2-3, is DSGVTQTPKHLITATGQRVTLRCSPRSGDLSVYWYQQSLDQGLQFLIQYYNGEERAKGNILERFSAQQFPDLHSELNLSSLELGDSALYFCASSVSGSTDTQYFGPGTRLTVL.

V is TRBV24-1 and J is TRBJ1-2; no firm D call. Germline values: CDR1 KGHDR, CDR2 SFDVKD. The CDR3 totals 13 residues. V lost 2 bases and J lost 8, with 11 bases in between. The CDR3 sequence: CATSDSDKRGYTF. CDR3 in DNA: TGTGCCACCAGTGATTCCGACAAGAGAGGCTACACCTTC.

CDR3 region: CASLRAPLAWEQFF. The CDR3 nucleotides are TGTGCCAGCCTAAGAGCACCCCTAGCGTGGGAGCAGTTCTTC. The J gene is TRBJ2-1, the V gene TRBV6-5, with D possibly matching TRBD2 (6 bases). This CDR3 is 14 amino acids long. V shed 8 bases and J shed 10 bases, with 21 bases lying between them. Germline assignment: CDR1 MNHEY and CDR2 SVGAGI.

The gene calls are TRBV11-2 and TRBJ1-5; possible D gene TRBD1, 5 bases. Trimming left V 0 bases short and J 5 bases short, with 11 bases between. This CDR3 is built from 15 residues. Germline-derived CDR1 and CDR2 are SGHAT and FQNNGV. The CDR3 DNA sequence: TGTGCCAGCAGCTTAGAAGGGGCGTTCGATCAGCCCCAGCATTTT. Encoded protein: CASSLEGAFDQPQHF.

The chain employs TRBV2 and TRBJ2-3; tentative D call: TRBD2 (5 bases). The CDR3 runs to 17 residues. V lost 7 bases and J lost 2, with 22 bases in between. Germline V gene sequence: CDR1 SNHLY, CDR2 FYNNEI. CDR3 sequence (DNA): TGTGCCAGCAAGAGGGTACGTGGACTCACTCTCACAGATACGCAGTATTTT. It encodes CASKRVRGLTLTDTQYF.

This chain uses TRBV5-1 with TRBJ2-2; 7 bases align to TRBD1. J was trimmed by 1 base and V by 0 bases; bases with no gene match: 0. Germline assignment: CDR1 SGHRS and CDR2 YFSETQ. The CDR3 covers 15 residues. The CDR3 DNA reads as TGCGCCAGCAGCTTGGGACAGGGGAACACCGGGGAGCTGTTTTTT. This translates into CASSLGQGNTGELFF. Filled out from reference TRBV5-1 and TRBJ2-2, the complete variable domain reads KAGVTQTPRYLIKTRGQQVTLSCSPISGHRSVSWYQQTPGQGLQFLFEYFSETQRNKGNFPGRFSGRQFSNSRSEMNVSTLELGDSALYLCASSLGQGNTGELFFGEGSRLTVL.

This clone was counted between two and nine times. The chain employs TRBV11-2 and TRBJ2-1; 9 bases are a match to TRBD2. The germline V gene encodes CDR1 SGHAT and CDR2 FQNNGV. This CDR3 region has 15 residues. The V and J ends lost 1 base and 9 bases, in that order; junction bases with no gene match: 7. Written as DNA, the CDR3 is TGTGCCAGCAGCTTAGGGGATAGCGGGGGACCTGAGCAGTTCTTC. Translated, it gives CASSLGDSGGPEQFF.

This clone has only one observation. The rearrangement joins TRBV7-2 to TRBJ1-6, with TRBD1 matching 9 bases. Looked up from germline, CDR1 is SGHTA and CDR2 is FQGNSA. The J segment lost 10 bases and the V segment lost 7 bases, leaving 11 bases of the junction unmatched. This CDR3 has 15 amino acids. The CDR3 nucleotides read TGTGCCAGCAAGCAACCCGGGACAGGGTACTCACCCCTCCACTTT. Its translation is CASKQPGTGYSPLHF. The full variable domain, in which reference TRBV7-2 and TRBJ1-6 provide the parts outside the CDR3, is GAGVSQSPSNKVTEKGKDVELRCDPISGHTALYWYRQSLGQGLEFLIYFQGNSAPDKSGLPSDRFSAERTGGSVSTLTIQRTQQEDSAVYLCASKQPGTGYSPLHFGNGTRLTVT.

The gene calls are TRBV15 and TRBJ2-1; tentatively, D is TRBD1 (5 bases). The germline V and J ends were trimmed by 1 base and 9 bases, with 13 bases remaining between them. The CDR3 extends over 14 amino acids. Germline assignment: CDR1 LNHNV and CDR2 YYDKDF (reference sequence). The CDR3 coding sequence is TGTGCCACCAGCAGAGGCACAGGTTTTGGTGAGCAGTTCTTC. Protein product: CATSRGTGFGEQFF.

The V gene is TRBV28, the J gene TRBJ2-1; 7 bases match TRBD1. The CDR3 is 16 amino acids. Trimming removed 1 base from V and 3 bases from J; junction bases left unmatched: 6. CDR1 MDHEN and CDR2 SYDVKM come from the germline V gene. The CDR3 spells CASSLSPGQLYNEQFF. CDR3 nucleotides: TGTGCCAGCAGTTTATCCCCGGGACAGCTCTACAATGAGCAGTTCTTC.